The next 13 T cell receptor beta chains were all read from a single sample in a study of cytomegalovirus exposure and HLA in healthy donors. Primers included in the PCR were 60 Vbeta and 13 Jbeta primers. Profiled with immunoSEQ multiplex PCR; TCRdb holds only in-frame clones, not every one. The data show about 120,000 clones, about 78% seen once. Specimen: PBMCs. Receptors were obtained from a woman in her thirties or forties in good health and CMV-seropositive.

The chain links TRBV10-3 to TRBJ1-5; TRBD1 aligns across 7 bases. In germline, CDR1 is ENHRY, CDR2 SYGVKD. Trimming removed 2 bases from V and 5 bases from J; junction bases left unmatched: 3. The CDR3 covers 14 residues. CDR3 residues: CAISERTGDQPQHF. CDR3 coding DNA: TGTGCCATCAGTGAGAGAACAGGGGATCAGCCCCAGCATTTT.

V is TRBV28 and J is TRBJ2-7; 7 bases match TRBD1. The CDR3 extends over 12 amino acids. The ends lost 8 bases at V and 4 bases at J; junction bases unmatched: 5. Germline-derived CDR1 and CDR2 are MDHEN and SYDVKM. For the CDR3, the DNA is TGTGCCAGCGGGGGACAGCGTTACGAGCAGTACTTC. Residues: CASGGQRYEQYF.

V gene TRBV11-2 combines with J gene TRBJ1-2; tentatively, D is TRBD1 (5 bases). Trimming stripped 1 base from V and 5 bases from J, with 8 bases between. The CDR3 contains 13 residues. Germline values: CDR1 SGHAT, CDR2 FQNNGV. CDR3 region: CASSLGQTYGYTF. CDR3 coding DNA: TGTGCCAGCAGCTTAGGACAGACTTATGGCTACACCTTC.

This clone was counted between two and nine times. The J gene is TRBJ1-1, the V gene TRBV19; D not resolved. This CDR3 has 13 residues. Looked up from germline, CDR1 is LNHDA and CDR2 is SQIVND (reference sequence). V was clipped by 5 bases and J by 5 bases, with 12 bases between them. As DNA, the CDR3 is TGTGCCAGTAGTTCGCAGGCGGGGACTGAAGCTTTCTTT. Encoded protein: CASSSQAGTEAFF.

J is TRBJ2-1 and V is TRBV6-4; the D gene is possibly TRBD2 (5 bases). The CDR3 sequence is 16 residues long. V lost 5 bases to trimming and J lost 2 bases, with 16 bases between them. Germline V gene sequence: CDR1 MRHNA, CDR2 SNTAGT. CDR3 protein: CASSPEGVMAYNEQFF. CDR3 DNA: TGTGCCAGCAGTCCCGAGGGAGTTATGGCCTACAATGAGCAGTTCTTC.

The rearrangement joins TRBV7-6 to TRBJ2-5; a weak D match, TRBD2 (5 bases). CDR1 is SGHVS, CDR2 FNYEAQ, per germline. CDR3 length equals 15 residues. The V and J ends lost 3 bases and 2 bases respectively, with 13 bases between them. CDR3 loop: CASSLRALLQETQYF. The DNA for the CDR3 is TGTGCCAGCAGCTTGCGGGCACTCCTGCAAGAGACCCAGTACTTC.

This clone was seen a handful of times. The chain combines TRBV19 with TRBJ1-1; unclear D gene. The CDR3 is 12 amino acids. V was clipped by 5 bases and J by 4 bases, with 8 bases between them. Germline-derived CDR1 and CDR2 are LNHDA and SQIVND (reference sequence). The CDR3 DNA reads as TGTGCCAGTAGTCTTGTAGTCACTGAAGCTTTCTTT. Translation gives CASSLVVTEAFF. The full variable domain, with the rest looked up from reference TRBV19 and TRBJ1-1, is DGGITQSPKYLFRKEGQNVTLSCEQNLNHDAMYWYRQDPGQGLRLIYYSQIVNDFQKGDIAEGYSVSREKKESFPLTVTSAQKNPTAFYLCASSLVVTEAFFGQGTRLTVV.

This clone has more than one count but fewer than ten. The CDR3 DNA is TGTGCCAGCAGCCTACGCCCCAAAACCTACGAGCAGTACTTC. Translation: CASSLRPKTYEQYF. This chain connects TRBV7-9 to TRBJ2-7; no firm D call. Trimming shortened V by 5 bases and J by 2 bases, and 13 bases separated the two germline ends. CDR1 is SEHNR, CDR2 FQNEAQ, per germline (reference sequence). This CDR3 is 14 amino acids long. The full variable domain, completed using reference TRBV7-9 and TRBJ2-7, is DTGVSQNPRHKITKRGQNVTFRCDPISEHNRLYWYRQTLGQGPEFLTYFQNEAQLEKSRLLSDRFSAERPKGSFSTLEIQRTEQGDSAMYLCASSLRPKTYEQYFGPGTRLTVT.

The chain uses TRBV19 and TRBJ1-4; D is unresolved. CDR3 length equals 13 residues. Germline CDR1 reads LNHDA; CDR2 reads SQIVND (reference sequence). Trimming took 9 bases from V and 5 from J, leaving 13 bases between them. The CDR3 DNA reads as TGTGCCAGCAGCGGGTGGCAGAATGAAAAACTGTTTTTT. Residues: CASSGWQNEKLFF.

This clone was seen a few times. The chain has TRBV10-3 and TRBJ1-5; weak D call: TRBD1 (5 bases). The CDR3 is made up of 13 amino acids. Germline V gene sequence: CDR1 ENHRY, CDR2 SYGVKD. Trimming took off 2 bases at V and 5 bases at J, with 7 bases between the two ends. The CDR3 spells CAISEAGYQPQHF. CDR3 DNA sequence: TGTGCCATCAGTGAGGCAGGGTATCAGCCCCAGCATTTT.

This chain joins TRBV27 and TRBJ1-2; D might be TRBD1 (6 bases). The length of the CDR3 is 13 residues. V was trimmed by 4 bases and J by 13 bases, leaving 19 bases between them. Germline CDR1 reads MNHEY; CDR2 reads SMNVEV (reference sequence). The CDR3 protein is CASSSGTDSLRTF. For the CDR3, the DNA is TGTGCCAGCAGTTCAGGGACGGACAGTCTCCGCACCTTC.

CDR3 in amino acids: CASSPVVTGAYEQYF. The CDR3, as DNA: TGTGCCAGCTCACCTGTCGTTACAGGGGCCTACGAGCAGTACTTC. The chain links TRBV18 to TRBJ2-7; 7 bases fit TRBD1. The germline CDR1 and CDR2 sequences are KGHSH and LQKENI. Trimming cost V 3 bases and J 2 bases; bases outside gene matches: 7. This CDR3 contains 15 residues.

V gene TRBV18 combines with J gene TRBJ1-1; 9 bases are a match to TRBD1. V gave up 3 bases and J gave up 0 bases; unmatched junction bases: 8. This CDR3 spans 17 amino acids. The germline CDR1 and CDR2 sequences are KGHSH and LQKENI. CDR3 in DNA: TGTGCCAGCTCACCCTACGGGACAGGGCACATGAACACTGAAGCTTTCTTT. This encodes CASSPYGTGHMNTEAFF.